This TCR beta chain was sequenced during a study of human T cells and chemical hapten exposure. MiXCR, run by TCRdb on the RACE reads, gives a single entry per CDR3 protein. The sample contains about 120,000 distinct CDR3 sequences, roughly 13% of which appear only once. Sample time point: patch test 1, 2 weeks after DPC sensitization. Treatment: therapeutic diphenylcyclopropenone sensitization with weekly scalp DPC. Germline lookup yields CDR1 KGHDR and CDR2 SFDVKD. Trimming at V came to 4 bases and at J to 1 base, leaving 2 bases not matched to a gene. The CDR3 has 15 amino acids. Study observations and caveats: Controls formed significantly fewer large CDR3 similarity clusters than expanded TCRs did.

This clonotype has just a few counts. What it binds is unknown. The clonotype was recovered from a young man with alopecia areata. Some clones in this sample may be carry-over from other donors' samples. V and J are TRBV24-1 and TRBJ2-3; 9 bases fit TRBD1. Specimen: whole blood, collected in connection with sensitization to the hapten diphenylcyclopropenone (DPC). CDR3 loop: CATSDRDRGTDTQYF. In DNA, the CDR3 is TGTGCCACCAGTGACCGGGACAGGGGCACAGATACGCAGTATTTT.